This entry lists 13 T cell receptor beta chains sequenced from one sample in a study of technical replicates of blood from a few donors. Method: immunoSEQ multiplex PCR; TCRdb's copy keeps in-frame clones and lacks some. The data hold 80,000 to 95,000 clones, with 90% to 96% observed a single time. The source material was T cells isolated from PBMCs. All receptors come from a human donor in good health.

This chain connects TRBV5-1 to TRBJ2-3, with TRBD1 matching 7 bases. The length of the CDR3 is 14 residues. V was clipped by 2 bases and J by 2 bases; unmatched bases: 2. Per germline, CDR1 SGHRS and CDR2 YFSETQ. The CDR3 DNA follows: TGCGCCAGCAGCTTAGGACAGGACACAGATACGCAGTATTTT. It translates to CASSLGQDTDTQYF.

V usage is TRBV19 and J usage is TRBJ2-3; D perhaps matches TRBD2 (6 bases). Trimming shortened V by 7 bases and J by 6 bases, and 11 bases separated the two germline ends. Germline CDR1 reads LNHDA; CDR2 reads SQIVND (reference sequence). This CDR3 comprises 12 residues. The CDR3 here is CASNAGWDTQYF. CDR3 in DNA: TGTGCCAGTAATGCGGGATGGGATACGCAGTATTTT.

The V call is TRBV11-2, the J call TRBJ1-3; D is perhaps TRBD1 (6 bases). The V gene's germline CDR1 is SGHAT and CDR2 FQNNGV. The length of the CDR3 is 14 residues. Trimming removed 4 bases from V and 2 bases from J, with 9 bases in between. The CDR3 DNA reads as TGTGCCAGCAGCTCGAGGACAGCTGGAAACACCATATATTTT. Amino acids: CASSSRTAGNTIYF.

V usage is TRBV18 and J usage is TRBJ2-1; 9 bases agree with TRBD1. This CDR3 has 15 residues. V dropped 3 bases and J dropped 6; count of bases not matched to a gene: 6. Germline V gene lookup returns CDR1 KGHSH and CDR2 LQKENI. The CDR3 is CASSPIQGAGNEQFF. The CDR3 bases are TGTGCCAGCTCACCTATACAGGGGGCGGGCAATGAGCAGTTCTTC.

This chain joins TRBV9 and TRBJ2-1; the match to TRBD2 covers 8 bases. Trimming took 0 bases from V and 3 from J; bases not matched to a gene: 5. The CDR3 is 16 amino acids. Germline CDR1 is SGDLS and CDR2 is YYNGEE. CDR3 sequence reads: CASSVGPAGDYNEQFF. CDR3 DNA: TGTGCCAGCAGCGTAGGTCCAGCGGGAGACTACAATGAGCAGTTCTTC.

The chain uses TRBV16 and TRBJ2-5; D gene uncertain. This CDR3 has 15 residues. Germline V gene lookup returns CDR1 KGHSY and CDR2 FQNENV. The V end lost 5 bases, the J end lost 2 bases, and 15 bases lay between the germline ends. The CDR3 DNA reads as TGTGCCAGCAGCTATAACGTTTACAGTCAAGAGACCCAGTACTTC. Protein sequence: CASSYNVYSQETQYF. The full variable domain, its missing parts supplied by reference TRBV16 and TRBJ2-5, is GEEVAQTPKHLVRGEGQKAKLYCAPIKGHSYVFWYQQVLKNEFKFLISFQNENVFDETGMPKERFSAKCLPNSPCSLEIQATKLEDSAVYFCASSYNVYSQETQYFGPGTRLLVL.

V usage is TRBV6-5 and J usage is TRBJ2-7, with 10 bases that match TRBD2. This CDR3 contains 13 residues. Germline V gene data show CDR1 as MNHEY and CDR2 as SVGAGI. J was trimmed by 5 bases and V by 11 bases; bases with no gene match: 9. CDR3: CACSLAGVDEQYF. DNA for the CDR3: TGTGCCTGTTCCCTAGCGGGAGTTGACGAGCAGTACTTC.

The chain carries TRBV28 and TRBJ2-5; 10 bases map to TRBD1. CDR3 length: 16 residues. The trim removed 6 bases at V and 4 bases at J, leaving 11 bases unmatched. CDR1 is MDHEN, CDR2 SYDVKM, per germline. CDR3 residues: CASRPSGTGASETQYF. As DNA, the CDR3 is TGTGCCAGCAGACCCTCCGGGACAGGGGCTTCAGAGACCCAGTACTTC.

The V and J genes are TRBV5-1 and TRBJ2-3; maybe TRBD2 (7 bases). The ends were cut back, 0 bases at V and 5 bases at J, with 13 bases in the middle. From germline, CDR1 is SGHRS and CDR2 YFSETQ. There are 15 residues in the CDR3. CDR3 sequence reads: CASSLAGGGGDTQYF. The CDR3 nucleotides are TGCGCCAGCAGCTTGGCCGGGGGCGGGGGAGATACGCAGTATTTT.

The gene calls are TRBV6-5 and TRBJ1-2; D gene uncertain. CDR1 and CDR2 from the germline V gene are MNHEY and SVGAGI. Deletions cut 8 bases from V and 3 bases from J, with 7 bases between. The CDR3 is made up of 11 amino acids. As DNA, the CDR3 is TGTGCCAGCGGGAGGTACTATGGCTACACCTTC. Amino acids: CASGRYYGYTF.

The rearrangement links TRBV5-1 to TRBJ2-7; 10 bases line up with TRBD1. The trim removed 4 bases at V and 1 base at J, leaving 14 bases unmatched. The germline CDR1 and CDR2 sequences are SGHRS and YFSETQ. This CDR3 has 18 residues. CDR3 coding DNA: TGCGCCAGCAGCCTCGCCCCGGGACAGGGGACCTTTTCCTACGAGCAGTACTTC. Protein: CASSLAPGQGTFSYEQYF.

This sequence joins TRBV28 and TRBJ2-1; TRBD1 agrees at 9 bases. There are 16 residues in the CDR3. Trimming took 5 bases from V and 4 from J; bases not matched to a gene: 9. Germline CDR1 is MDHEN and CDR2 is SYDVKM. The CDR3 sequence: CASSVPGQGQYNEQFF. The CDR3 bases are TGTGCCAGCAGTGTACCGGGACAGGGACAGTACAATGAGCAGTTCTTC.

The rearrangement joins TRBV11-2 to TRBJ2-7; 7 positions agree with TRBD1. The CDR3 runs to 15 residues. The germline V gene encodes CDR1 SGHAT and CDR2 FQNNGV. The junction had 6 bases not matched to a gene; V was cut back by 4 bases and J by 0 bases. The CDR3 DNA sequence: TGTGCCAGCAGCTCTTGGACAGGTAGCTCCTACGAGCAGTACTTC. Encoded protein: CASSSWTGSSYEQYF.